This T cell receptor (beta chain) came from a study of T cell repertoires in cytomegalovirus infection. Across the study: An indication of both CMV infection and matching HLA type came from public TCR beta signatures. Study conclusions and caveats: HLA-C-restricted CMV clonotypes gave the most frequent clonotype in two of eight donors. Carriage of CMV together with the relevant HLA was identifiable through cumulative public TCR beta family frequency.

TCRdb independently ran MiXCR on the reads; one entry per CDR3 protein. The sample consists of 350,000 to 500,000 distinct CDR3 sequences, approximately 31% of them appearing once. This clonotype was observed a few times. As yet, its antigen is unknown. The CDR3 runs 14 residues. V was pared by 6 bases and J by 0 bases, with 9 bases between. The rearrangement joins TRBV12-3 or TRBV12-4 to TRBJ1-5; D unclear. The sequencing input was PBMCs. The clonotype was recovered from a human donor in good health (CMV status not recorded). Some clones in this sample may be carry-over from other donors' samples. In nucleotides, the CDR3 is TGTGCCAGCAGCCTAGGGCATAGCAATCAGCCCCAGCATTTT. Protein product: CASSLGHSNQPQHF.